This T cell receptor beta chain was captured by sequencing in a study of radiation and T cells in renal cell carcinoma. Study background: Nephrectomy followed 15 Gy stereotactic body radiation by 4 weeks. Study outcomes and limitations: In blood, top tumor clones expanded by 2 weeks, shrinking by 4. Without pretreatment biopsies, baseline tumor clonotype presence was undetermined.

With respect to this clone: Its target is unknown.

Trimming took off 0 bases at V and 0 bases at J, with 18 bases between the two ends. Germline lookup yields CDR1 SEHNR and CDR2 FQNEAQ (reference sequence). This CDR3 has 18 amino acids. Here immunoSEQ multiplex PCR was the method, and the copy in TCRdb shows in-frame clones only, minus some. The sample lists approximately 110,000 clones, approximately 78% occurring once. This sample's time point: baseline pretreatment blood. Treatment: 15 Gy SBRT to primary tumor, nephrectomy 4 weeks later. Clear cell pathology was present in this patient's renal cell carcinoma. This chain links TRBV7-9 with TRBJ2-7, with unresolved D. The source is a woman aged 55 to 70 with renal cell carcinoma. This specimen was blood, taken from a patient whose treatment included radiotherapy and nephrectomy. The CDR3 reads CASSLAALLTGSSYEQYF. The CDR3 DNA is TGTGCCAGCAGCTTAGCGGCCCTACTGACGGGTAGCTCCTACGAGCAGTACTTC.